Detailed here is one T cell receptor (beta chain). Its antigen is currently unknown. The data stem from a study of T cell responses to AZD1222 COVID-19 vaccine. This CDR3 comprises 10 residues. Germline loops: CDR1 SQVTM, CDR2 ANQGSEA. The V end lost 6 bases, the J end lost 13 bases, and 15 bases lay between the germline ends. Study-level findings and limits: There were mostly white British donors and more females than males, and clonal diversity was possibly underestimated. Rises in breadth and depth of Spike-specific TCRs came after two AZD1222 doses. Spike as a whole was targeted by vaccine-associated CD4 TCRs, dominant at 160-218 and 743-854.

Profiling relied on immunoSEQ multiplex PCR, and the TCRdb table lists in-frame clones only, not all of them. The profile covers about 130,000 clones, with roughly 93% appearing a single time and more than 0.7% taken by the ten largest. V gene TRBV29-1 combines with J gene TRBJ1-2; D might be TRBD1 (5 bases). The sequence was obtained from an adult in good health. The material sequenced was peripheral blood, taken on day 0 of AZD1222 vaccination. The CDR3 bases are TGCAGCGTCCCGGTGGGGGATCTCACCTTC. It encodes CSVPVGDLTF.